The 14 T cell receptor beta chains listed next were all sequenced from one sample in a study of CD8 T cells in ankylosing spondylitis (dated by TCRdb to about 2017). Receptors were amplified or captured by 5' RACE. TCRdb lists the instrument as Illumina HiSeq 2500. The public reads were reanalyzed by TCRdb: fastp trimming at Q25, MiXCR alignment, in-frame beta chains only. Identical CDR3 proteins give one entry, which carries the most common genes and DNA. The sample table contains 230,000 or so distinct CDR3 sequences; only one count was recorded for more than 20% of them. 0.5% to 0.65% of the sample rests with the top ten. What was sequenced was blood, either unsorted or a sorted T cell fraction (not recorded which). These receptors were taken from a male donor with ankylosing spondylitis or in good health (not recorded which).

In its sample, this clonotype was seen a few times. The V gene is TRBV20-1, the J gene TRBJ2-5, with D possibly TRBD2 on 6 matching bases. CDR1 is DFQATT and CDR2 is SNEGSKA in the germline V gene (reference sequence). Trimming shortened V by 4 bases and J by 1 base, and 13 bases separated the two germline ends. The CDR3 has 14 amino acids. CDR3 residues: CSANPRDSQETQYF. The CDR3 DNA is TGCAGTGCTAACCCCCGGGACTCCCAAGAGACCCAGTACTTC.

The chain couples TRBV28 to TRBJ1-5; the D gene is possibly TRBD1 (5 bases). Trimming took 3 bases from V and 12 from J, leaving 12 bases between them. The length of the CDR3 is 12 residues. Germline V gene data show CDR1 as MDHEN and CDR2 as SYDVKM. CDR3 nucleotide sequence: TGTGCCAGCAGTTTTTACAAGGGGCGCCAGCATTTT. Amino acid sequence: CASSFYKGRQHF.

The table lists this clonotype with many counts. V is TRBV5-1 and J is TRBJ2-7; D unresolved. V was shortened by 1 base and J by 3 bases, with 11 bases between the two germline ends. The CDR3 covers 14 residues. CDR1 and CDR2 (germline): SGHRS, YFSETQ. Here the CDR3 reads CASSLNTGFYEQYF. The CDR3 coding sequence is TGCGCCAGCAGCTTGAATACTGGATTCTACGAGCAGTACTTC.

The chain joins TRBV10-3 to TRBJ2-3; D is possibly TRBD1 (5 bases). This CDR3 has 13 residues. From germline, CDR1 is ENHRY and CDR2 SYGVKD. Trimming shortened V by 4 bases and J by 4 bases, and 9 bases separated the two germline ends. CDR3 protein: CAISGQSADTQYF. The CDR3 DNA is TGTGCCATCAGTGGACAGAGCGCAGATACGCAGTATTTT.

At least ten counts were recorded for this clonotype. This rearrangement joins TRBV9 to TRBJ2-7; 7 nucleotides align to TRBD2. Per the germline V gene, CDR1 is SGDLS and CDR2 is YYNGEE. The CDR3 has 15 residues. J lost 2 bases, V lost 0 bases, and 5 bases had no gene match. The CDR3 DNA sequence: TGTGCCAGCAGCGTAGACCCTCGGGGGGCCTACGAGCAGTACTTC. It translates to CASSVDPRGAYEQYF. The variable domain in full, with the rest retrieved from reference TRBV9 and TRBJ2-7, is DSGVTQTPKHLITATGQRVTLRCSPRSGDLSVYWYQQSLDQGLQFLIQYYNGEERAKGNILERFSAQQFPDLHSELNLSSLELGDSALYFCASSVDPRGAYEQYFGPGTRLTVT.

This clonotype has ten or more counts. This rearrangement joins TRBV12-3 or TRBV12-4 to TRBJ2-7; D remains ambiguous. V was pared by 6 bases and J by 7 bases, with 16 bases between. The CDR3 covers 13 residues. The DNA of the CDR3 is TGTGCCAGCAGGACCTCAACCCTGGGGGAGCAGTACTTC. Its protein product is CASRTSTLGEQYF.

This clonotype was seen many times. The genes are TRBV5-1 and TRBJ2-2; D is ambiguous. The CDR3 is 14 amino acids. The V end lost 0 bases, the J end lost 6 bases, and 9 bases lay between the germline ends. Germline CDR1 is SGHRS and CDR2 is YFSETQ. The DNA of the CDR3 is TGCGCCAGCAGCTTGGCGGCCTCGTCCGGGGAGCTGTTTTTT. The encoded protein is CASSLAASSGELFF.

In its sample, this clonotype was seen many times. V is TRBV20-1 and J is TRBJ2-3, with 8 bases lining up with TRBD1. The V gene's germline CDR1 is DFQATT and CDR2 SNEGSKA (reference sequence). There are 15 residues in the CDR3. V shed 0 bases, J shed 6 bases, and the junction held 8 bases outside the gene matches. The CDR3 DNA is TGCAGTGCTAGAGAGAGGACAGGGCTCCGCGATACGCAGTATTTT. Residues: CSARERTGLRDTQYF.

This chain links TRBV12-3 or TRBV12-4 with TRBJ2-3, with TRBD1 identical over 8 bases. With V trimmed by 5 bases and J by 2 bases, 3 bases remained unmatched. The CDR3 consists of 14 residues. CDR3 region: CASSRQGNTDTQYF. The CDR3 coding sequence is TGTGCCAGCAGTCGACAGGGGAACACAGATACGCAGTATTTT.

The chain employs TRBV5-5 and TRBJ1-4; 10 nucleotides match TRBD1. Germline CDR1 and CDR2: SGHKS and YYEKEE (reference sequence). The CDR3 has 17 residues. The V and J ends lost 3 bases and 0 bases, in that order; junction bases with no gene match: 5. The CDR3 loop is CASSSGQGFATNEKLFF. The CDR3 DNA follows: TGTGCCAGCAGCTCGGGACAGGGGTTTGCAACTAATGAAAAACTGTTTTTT.

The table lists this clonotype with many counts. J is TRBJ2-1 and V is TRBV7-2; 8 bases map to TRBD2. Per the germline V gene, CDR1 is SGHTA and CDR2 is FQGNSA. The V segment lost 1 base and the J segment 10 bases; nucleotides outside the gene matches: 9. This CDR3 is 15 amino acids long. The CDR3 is CASSLVAGGLTEQFF. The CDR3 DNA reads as TGTGCCAGCAGCTTAGTCGCGGGGGGACTCACCGAGCAGTTCTTC.

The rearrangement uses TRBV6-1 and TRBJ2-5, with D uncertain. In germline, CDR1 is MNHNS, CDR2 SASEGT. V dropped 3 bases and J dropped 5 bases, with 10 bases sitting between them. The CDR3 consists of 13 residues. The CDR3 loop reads CASSDQTRETQYF. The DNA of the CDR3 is TGTGCCAGCAGTGACCAGACCAGGGAGACCCAGTACTTC.

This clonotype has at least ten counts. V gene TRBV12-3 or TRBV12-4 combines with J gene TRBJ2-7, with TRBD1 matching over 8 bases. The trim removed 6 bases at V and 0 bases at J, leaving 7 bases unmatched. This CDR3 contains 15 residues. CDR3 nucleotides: TGTGCCAGCAGCCTCCCGGGACAGGCCTCCTACGAGCAGTACTTC. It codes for CASSLPGQASYEQYF.

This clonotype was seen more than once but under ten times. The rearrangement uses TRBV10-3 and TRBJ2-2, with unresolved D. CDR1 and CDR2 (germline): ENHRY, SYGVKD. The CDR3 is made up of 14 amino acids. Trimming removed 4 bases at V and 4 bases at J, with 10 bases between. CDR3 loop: CAISVGLGTGELFF. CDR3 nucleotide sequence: TGTGCCATCAGTGTAGGGTTGGGCACCGGGGAGCTGTTTTTT.